Below, 16 T cell receptor beta chains from the same sample are listed, as sequenced in a study of TIL therapy for anti-PD-1-resistant metastatic lung cancer. This was the immunoSEQ v3 assay. The repertoire was sequenced with immunoSEQ multiplex PCR; TCRdb's copy has only in-frame clones and lacks some. Of tens of thousands of clones listed, about 86% are singletons. Specified time point: pre-treatment sample, taken before nivolumab and TIL therapy. Sequences were derived from blood, sampled at baseline. The origin of the receptors is a person aged 25 to 80 with non-small cell lung cancer.

This clone was recorded only once. The rearrangement joins TRBV6-1 to TRBJ2-1; no clear D. This CDR3 is built from 11 residues. Between the trimmed V and J ends, which lost 6 bases and 9 bases, there was a span of 9 bases. Germline assignment: CDR1 MNHNS and CDR2 SASEGT. The CDR3 region has the DNA TGTGCCAGCAGCCCCGGTGGTGAGCAGTTCTTC. It specifies CASSPGGEQFF.

The chain has TRBV7-2 and TRBJ1-3; 9 nucleotides agree with TRBD1. Trimming at V came to 4 bases and at J to 5 bases, leaving 6 bases not matched to a gene. CDR1 SGHTA and CDR2 FQGNSA come from the germline V gene. The CDR3 extends over 15 amino acids. The CDR3 reads CASSSQGAERNTIYF. The DNA of the CDR3 is TGTGCCAGCAGCTCACAGGGGGCCGAGCGAAACACCATATATTTT.

The rearrangement uses TRBV28 and TRBJ2-2; D uncertain. The CDR3 is made up of 12 amino acids. Trimming removed 5 bases at V and 6 bases at J, with 7 bases between. Germline V lookup: CDR1 MDHEN, CDR2 SYDVKM. The CDR3 region is CASSVNPGELFF. In DNA, the CDR3 is TGTGCCAGCAGTGTAAATCCCGGGGAGCTGTTTTTT.

V is TRBV10-3 and J is TRBJ2-7, with 8 bases matching TRBD1. The junction had 5 bases not matched to a gene; V was cut back by 7 bases and J by 3 bases. This CDR3 has 13 amino acids. Germline CDR1 ENHRY, CDR2 SYGVKD. The CDR3 nucleotides read TGTGCCATCAACGACAGGGGAGACTACGAGCAGTACTTC. Amino acid sequence: CAINDRGDYEQYF.

V is TRBV7-9 and J is TRBJ2-3, with 7 nucleotides matching TRBD2. V shed 5 bases, J shed 3 bases, and the junction held 5 bases outside the gene matches. Germline-derived CDR1 and CDR2 are SEHNR and FQNEAQ (reference sequence). The length of the CDR3 is 14 residues. In DNA, the CDR3 is TGTGCCAGCAGCCCGCGGGGGAGGACAGATACGCAGTATTTT. This gives the protein CASSPRGRTDTQYF.

This chain connects TRBV28 to TRBJ2-5; 7 nucleotides line up with TRBD1. Germline-derived CDR1 and CDR2 are MDHEN and SYDVKM. V dropped 3 bases and J dropped 2; count of bases not matched to a gene: 6. The CDR3 is made up of 15 amino acids. The CDR3 nucleotides are TGTGCCAGCAGTTTGGGGACAGTCGTTCAAGAGACCCAGTACTTC. Translating gives CASSLGTVVQETQYF.

The rearrangement uses TRBV11-3 and TRBJ2-1, with no clear D. The CDR3 runs 15 residues. CDR1 SGHNT and CDR2 YENEEA come from the germline V gene. V was pared by 0 bases and J by 6 bases, with 12 bases between. As DNA, the CDR3 is TGTGCCAGCAGCTTAGACGTGGGCAGCTTCAATGAGCAGTTCTTC. It is translated as CASSLDVGSFNEQFF. Complete variable domain (other parts from reference TRBV11-3 and TRBJ2-1): EAGVVQSPRYKIIEKKQPVAFWCNPISGHNTLYWYLQNLGQGPELLIRYENEEAVDDSQLPKDRFSAERLKGVDSTLKIQPAELGDSAVYLCASSLDVGSFNEQFFGPGTRLTVL.

The V gene is TRBV2, the J gene TRBJ2-7, with 12 nucleotides matching TRBD2. V lost 3 bases to trimming and J lost 4 bases; unmatched junction nucleotides: 4. The length of the CDR3 is 15 residues. Germline CDR1 is SNHLY and CDR2 is FYNNEI. The DNA of the CDR3 is TGTGCCAGCAGTGACTCGGGACTAGCGGGTTACGAGCAGTACTTC. Its protein is CASSDSGLAGYEQYF.

In this sample, this clone turned up a few times. The rearrangement links TRBV6-5 to TRBJ1-5; TRBD1 matches 7 bases. V was clipped by 5 bases and J by 5 bases; unmatched bases: 6. Germline CDR1 MNHEY, CDR2 SVGAGI. The CDR3 length is 14 residues. The CDR3 region has the DNA TGTGCCAGCAGTCAGACAGGGATAGATCAGCCCCAGCATTTT. Translated, it gives CASSQTGIDQPQHF.

This rearrangement joins TRBV19 to TRBJ2-2, with 7 bases matching TRBD1. The V and J ends lost 5 bases and 6 bases, in that order; junction bases with no gene match: 12. Germline CDR1 LNHDA, CDR2 SQIVND (reference sequence). CDR3 length: 16 residues. The CDR3 DNA follows: TGTGCCAGTAGTTCATGGACAGGAAGGGGCGCCGGGGAGCTGTTTTTT. It translates to CASSSWTGRGAGELFF.

The genes are TRBV5-1 and TRBJ2-1, with D possibly being TRBD1 or TRBD2 (5 bases each). The V and J ends lost 0 bases and 5 bases respectively, with 15 bases between them. Germline assignment: CDR1 SGHRS and CDR2 YFSETQ. The CDR3 contains 16 residues. CDR3 in DNA: TGCGCCAGCAGCTTGGCCGATTTTGGGACCCACAATGAGCAGTTCTTC. Residues: CASSLADFGTHNEQFF.

This rearrangement joins TRBV6-5 to TRBJ1-5; D is unresolved. V was pared by 4 bases and J by 4 bases, with 14 bases between. Germline V gene lookup returns CDR1 MNHEY and CDR2 SVGAGI. The CDR3 spans 15 residues. Here the CDR3 reads CASSFGLEGNQPQHF. The CDR3 bases are TGTGCCAGCAGTTTTGGGTTGGAAGGGAATCAGCCCCAGCATTTT.

The chain is built from TRBV2 and TRBJ2-7, with TRBD1 matching 11 bases. The CDR3 is made up of 15 amino acids. V lost 8 bases to trimming and J lost 3 bases; unmatched junction nucleotides: 9. Germline V lookup: CDR1 SNHLY, CDR2 FYNNEI. Written as DNA, the CDR3 is TGTGCCAGCTCCCTGGGGACAGGGGGTATCTACGAGCAGTACTTC. Its translation: CASSLGTGGIYEQYF.

This clone has only one observation. V usage is TRBV5-5 and J usage is TRBJ2-3; the D call may be TRBD1 or TRBD2 (5 bases each). Deletions cut 7 bases from V and 0 bases from J, with 15 bases between. Germline CDR1 and CDR2: SGHKS and YYEKEE (reference sequence). The CDR3 spans 15 residues. The chain's CDR3 is CASLGVGSSTDTQYF. DNA of the CDR3: TGTGCCAGCTTGGGGGTAGGATCTAGCACAGATACGCAGTATTTT.

CDR3 region: CASSMWGPGELFF. In DNA form, the CDR3 reads TGTGCCAGCAGTATGTGGGGGCCGGGGGAGCTGTTTTTT. This chain connects TRBV12-3 or TRBV12-4 to TRBJ2-2, with a possible D match to TRBD1 (6 bases). The V gene lost 5 bases and the J gene lost 8 bases, with 12 bases spanning the gap. CDR3 length: 13 amino acids.

This chain links TRBV6-6 with TRBJ1-1; 8 nucleotides align to TRBD1. J gave up 1 base and V 2 bases, and 6 bases lay outside the gene matches. The length of the CDR3 is 16 residues. Germline V gene sequence: CDR1 MNHNY, CDR2 SVGAGI (reference sequence). The CDR3 is CASSYRTGRANTEAFF. The CDR3 coding sequence is TGTGCCAGCAGTTACCGGACAGGGAGGGCGAACACTGAAGCTTTCTTT.